Below, one T cell receptor (beta chain) is given with its context. Its antigen is not identified. PCR used 60 Vbeta primers and 13 Jbeta primers. TCRdb keeps only in-frame clones here, not all; method: immunoSEQ multiplex PCR. The repertoire has 180,000 or so clones, approximately 84% of them found once; the top ten carry 2.9%. These data originate in a study of cytomegalovirus exposure and HLA in healthy donors. General observations from the study: At a 0.05 false discovery rate, a later analysis found 16,951 TCR beta sequences to be associated with HLA alleles.

Trimming cost V 10 bases and J 4 bases, with 17 bases left between them. This CDR3 spans 14 amino acids. Germline CDR1 MDHEN, CDR2 SYDVKM. This chain joins TRBV28 and TRBJ1-5, with D possibly being TRBD1 (5 bases). The TCR sequence derives from a female donor in good health and CMV-seronegative. Sequencing input: PBMCs. CDR3 sequence reads: CATSRGGGNQPQHF. DNA for the CDR3: TGTGCCACCTCGCGTGGGGGGGGAAATCAGCCCCAGCATTTT.